This entry lists 29 T cell receptor beta chains sequenced from one sample in a study of blood T cell repertoires in COVID-19. Sequenced by immunoSEQ multiplex PCR; TCRdb stores in-frame clones only, minus some. The profile covers about 40,000 clones, with 70% to 90% appearing a single time and around 20% taken by the ten largest. The sample taken for sequencing was peripheral blood. These receptors were taken from a man aged 45 to 65 in a cohort sampled during active COVID-19.

The chain uses TRBV27 and TRBJ1-3; 9 nucleotides line up with TRBD1. Unmatched junction bases numbered 3, after V lost 0 bases and J lost 0 bases. The germline V gene has CDR1 MNHEY and CDR2 SMNVEV (reference sequence). The CDR3 runs 17 residues. CDR3 sequence (DNA): TGTGCCAGCAGTTTATCCGGGACAGGGTCCTCTGGAAACACCATATATTTT. Encoded protein: CASSLSGTGSSGNTIYF.

The V call is TRBV5-1, the J call TRBJ1-1; a possible D gene is TRBD1 (5 bases). Germline assignment: CDR1 SGHRS and CDR2 YFSETQ. The CDR3 has 16 residues. V gave up 3 bases and J gave up 4 bases, with 19 bases separating them. CDR3 nucleotides: TGCGCCAGCAGCTCTTTCCCTGCGGGGGAGGGCACTGAAGCTTTCTTT. This encodes CASSSFPAGEGTEAFF.

The chain links TRBV5-8 to TRBJ2-7, with D maybe TRBD2 (5 bases). The CDR3 covers 16 residues. V was shortened by 0 bases and J by 0 bases, with 13 bases between the two germline ends. Germline CDR1 is SGHTS and CDR2 is YDEGEE. The CDR3 sequence is CASSLDAGGPSYEQYV. The CDR3 coding sequence is TGTGCCAGCAGCTTGGATGCGGGTGGGCCCTCCTACGAGCAGTACGTC.

Concerning this clone: Other DNA sequences within the sample encode an identical CDR3. V is TRBV29-1 and J is TRBJ1-5; 9 bases are shared with TRBD1. The J segment lost 6 bases and the V segment lost 6 bases, leaving 6 bases of the junction unmatched. Per germline, CDR1 SQVTM and CDR2 ANQGSEA. This CDR3 comprises 13 residues. The CDR3 DNA reads as TGCAGCGTAAAACAGGGGGCTGGTCAGCCCCAGCATTTT. Residues: CSVKQGAGQPQHF.

The V gene is TRBV6-5, the J gene TRBJ2-1; no reliable D call. Trimming took off 5 bases at V and 5 bases at J, with 10 bases between the two ends. Germline CDR1 MNHEY, CDR2 SVGAGI. The CDR3 spans 13 residues. The CDR3 here is CASSTQSHNEQFF. The CDR3, as DNA: TGTGCCAGCAGTACACAGAGCCACAATGAGCAGTTCTTC.

CDR3 coding DNA: TGTGCCAGCAATCCCCAGGGGGTTGATACGCAGTATTTT. Residues: CASNPQGVDTQYF. V and J are TRBV6-5 and TRBJ2-3, with TRBD1 matching over 7 bases. The ends lost 7 bases at V and 6 bases at J; junction bases unmatched: 7. The CDR3 sequence is 13 residues long. Germline loops: CDR1 MNHEY, CDR2 SVGAGI.

This clone appeared a few times. The CDR3, as DNA: TGCGCCAGCAGCCAAGAAGGACAGGACTACGAGCAGTACTTC. This translates into CASSQEGQDYEQYF. The J gene is TRBJ2-7, the V gene TRBV4-1, with TRBD1 matching over 7 bases. Germline CDR1 is MGHRA and CDR2 is YSYEKL. Germline trimming cut 0 bases from V and 3 bases from J; bases unmatched to any gene: 2. This CDR3 has 14 residues.

V usage is TRBV20-1 and J usage is TRBJ2-5; 9 bases line up with TRBD2. J was trimmed by 11 bases and V by 6 bases; bases with no gene match: 7. This CDR3 contains 11 residues. Germline loops: CDR1 DFQATT, CDR2 SNEGSKA (reference sequence). The CDR3 region is CSALAGVTQYF. Here the CDR3 DNA reads TGCAGTGCCTTAGCGGGGGTGACTCAGTACTTC.

The CDR3 is CASSLNPFVGENYNEQFF. CDR3 bases: TGTGCCAGCAGCCTAAACCCTTTCGTGGGAGAAAACTACAATGAGCAGTTCTTC. The chain links TRBV27 to TRBJ2-1; a weak D match, TRBD2 (5 bases). Germline-derived CDR1 and CDR2 are MNHEY and SMNVEV (reference sequence). The CDR3 is made up of 18 amino acids. V was shortened by 6 bases and J by 3 bases, with 24 bases between the two germline ends.

V is TRBV4-3 and J is TRBJ2-2, with D uncertain. The CDR3 loop spans 14 amino acids. Germline V gives CDR1 LGHNA, CDR2 YSLEER. Trimming shortened V by 3 bases and J by 0 bases, and 5 bases separated the two germline ends. The CDR3 bases are TGCGCCAGCAGCCAGGGCGCGAACACCGGGGAGCTGTTTTTT. It yields the protein CASSQGANTGELFF.

The rearrangement joins TRBV11-2 to TRBJ2-5; TRBD2 might be the D (7 bases). The CDR3 is 15 residues long. V lost 4 bases to trimming and J lost 5 bases, with 17 bases between them. The germline V gene has CDR1 SGHAT and CDR2 FQNNGV. The DNA of the CDR3 is TGTGCCAGCAGCTACCCCGGGGGGCGTAGCGAGACCCAGTACTTC. This encodes CASSYPGGRSETQYF.

The sample holds one count of this clone. The chain combines TRBV27 with TRBJ1-2, with D possibly matching TRBD1 (5 bases). The CDR3 is 17 amino acids. The ends were cut back, 0 bases at V and 4 bases at J, with 18 bases in the middle. Germline V gives CDR1 MNHEY, CDR2 SMNVEV (reference sequence). The CDR3 protein is CASSLSRSSGGLYGYTF. The DNA for the CDR3 is TGTGCCAGCAGTTTATCCCGCTCCTCGGGGGGACTCTATGGCTACACCTTC.

This sequence joins TRBV4-1 and TRBJ2-3, with D possibly being TRBD2 (6 bases). CDR1 is MGHRA and CDR2 is YSYEKL in the germline V gene. Trimming shortened V by 6 bases and J by 0 bases, and 7 bases separated the two germline ends. This CDR3 spans 13 amino acids. The CDR3 sequence is CASSGTSTDTQYF. Written as DNA, the CDR3 is TGCGCCAGCAGTGGGACTAGCACAGATACGCAGTATTTT.

The rearrangement uses TRBV7-9 and TRBJ2-1; TRBD2 agrees at 11 bases. CDR1 SEHNR and CDR2 FQNEAQ come from the germline V gene (reference sequence). This CDR3 has 15 residues. Unmatched junction bases numbered 3, after V lost 6 bases and J lost 2 bases. CDR3 nucleotide sequence: TGTGCCAGCAGTAGCGGGGGGGTGGCCTACAATGAGCAGTTCTTC. This sequence encodes CASSSGGVAYNEQFF.

J is TRBJ1-2 and V is TRBV5-1; 8 bases match TRBD1. The CDR3 has 13 amino acids. CDR1 is SGHRS and CDR2 is YFSETQ in the germline V gene. The V segment lost 1 base and the J segment 8 bases; nucleotides outside the gene matches: 4. CDR3 nucleotides: TGCGCCAGCAGCTTGATCAGGGGGCGAGGCTACACCTTC. It specifies CASSLIRGRGYTF.

A word on this clone: One end of the junction does not line up with germline, which may come from a read error. The V and J genes are TRBV30 and TRBJ1-2, with a tentative D call TRBD1 (6 bases). Germline CDR1 reads GTSNPN; CDR2 reads SVGIG (reference sequence). The CDR3 is 13 amino acids. DNA of the CDR3: TGTGCCCGGAGAACAGGGCAAAACTATGGCTACACCTTC. Translation: CARRTGQNYGYTF.

The chain uses TRBV18 and TRBJ1-2; 7 bases align to TRBD1. The V segment lost 0 bases and the J segment 1 base; nucleotides outside the gene matches: 2. Germline V lookup: CDR1 KGHSH, CDR2 LQKENI. The CDR3 is 15 residues long. The CDR3 is CASSPPGDSNYGYTF. CDR3 sequence (DNA): TGTGCCAGCTCACCACCGGGGGACAGTAACTATGGCTACACCTTC. The entire variable domain, with the rest obtained from reference TRBV18 and TRBJ1-2, is as follows: NAGVMQNPRHLVRRRGQEARLRCSPMKGHSHVYWYRQLPEEGLKFMVYLQKENIIDESGMPKERFSAEFPKEGPSILRIQQVVRGDSAAYFCASSPPGDSNYGYTFGSGTRLTVV.

The V gene is TRBV6-2 or TRBV6-3, the J gene TRBJ1-1; 8 bases are a match to TRBD1. This CDR3 contains 16 residues. The germline CDR1 and CDR2 sequences are MNHEY and SVGEGT. After removal of 2 bases from V and 7 bases from J, the junction contained 12 bases not matched to a gene. CDR3 sequence (DNA): TGTGCCAGCAGTTACCCGACACAGGGGGGGACCTTTGAAGCTTTCTTT. It is translated as CASSYPTQGGTFEAFF.

This chain links TRBV7-2 with TRBJ1-6; 7 bases align to TRBD1. The trim removed 1 base at V and 9 bases at J, leaving 3 bases unmatched. Looked up from germline, CDR1 is SGHTA and CDR2 is FQGNSA. The CDR3 has 14 amino acids. In DNA, the CDR3 is TGTGCCAGCAGCTTAGAAGGGACAGTTTCACCCCTCCACTTT. Its protein product is CASSLEGTVSPLHF.

The chain carries TRBV4-1 and TRBJ2-7; 13 bases map to TRBD2. CDR1 and CDR2 (germline): MGHRA, YSYEKL. The CDR3 totals 16 residues. Unmatched junction bases numbered 7, after V lost 4 bases and J lost 4 bases. CDR3 sequence: CASSPFLTSGGYEQYF. The CDR3 coding sequence is TGCGCCAGCAGCCCCTTTTTGACTAGCGGGGGGTACGAGCAGTACTTC.

The chain combines TRBV4-3 with TRBJ2-2; TRBD2 aligns across 11 bases. This CDR3 spans 16 amino acids. Germline values: CDR1 LGHNA, CDR2 YSLEER. The V gene end was trimmed by 7 bases and the J gene end by 0 bases; junction bases not matched to a gene: 4. The CDR3 DNA is TGCGCCAGCAAGGAACTAGCGGGGGCGAACACCGGGGAGCTGTTTTTT. It yields the protein CASKELAGANTGELFF.

The rearrangement links TRBV19 to TRBJ2-3, with a tentative D call TRBD2 (5 bases). CDR1 is LNHDA, CDR2 SQIVND, per germline (reference sequence). CDR3 length equals 15 residues. Between the trimmed V and J ends, which lost 0 bases and 10 bases, there was a span of 17 bases. CDR3 sequence reads: CASSIEAGIRRAQYF. In DNA form, the CDR3 reads TGTGCCAGTAGTATAGAGGCCGGGATTAGACGAGCGCAGTATTTT. Full variable domain (rest looked up from reference TRBV19 and TRBJ2-3): DGGITQSPKYLFRKEGQNVTLSCEQNLNHDAMYWYRQDPGQGLRLIYYSQIVNDFQKGDIAEGYSVSREKKESFPLTVTSAQKNPTAFYLCASSIEAGIRRAQYFGPGTRLTVL.

This clone was seen just once. This chain connects TRBV3-1 (or the pseudogene TRBV3-2) to TRBJ2-5; D gene unclear. The length of the CDR3 is 16 residues. The germline CDR1 and CDR2 sequences are LGHDT and YNNKEL (reference sequence). The germline V and J ends were trimmed by 2 bases and 9 bases, with 22 bases remaining between them. CDR3 residues: CASSQLPDTRFFAQYF. CDR3 nucleotide sequence: TGTGCCAGCAGCCAACTTCCCGACACACGTTTTTTTGCCCAGTACTTC.

The chain recombines TRBV15 with TRBJ1-5; no reliable D call. The V gene's germline CDR1 is LNHNV and CDR2 YYDKDF (reference sequence). This CDR3 spans 15 amino acids. Trimming removed 0 bases at V and 0 bases at J, with 6 bases between. The CDR3 here is CATSRDRVSNQPQHF. The CDR3 region has the DNA TGTGCCACCAGCAGAGATCGCGTTAGCAATCAGCCCCAGCATTTT.

This chain joins TRBV9 and TRBJ1-2; 7 bases are shared with TRBD1. The CDR3 runs to 13 residues. J was trimmed by 7 bases and V by 3 bases; bases with no gene match: 6. In germline, CDR1 is SGDLS, CDR2 YYNGEE. The CDR3 nucleotides read TGTGCCAGCAGCGGCCAGGGGGATAGTGGCTACACCTTC. Translating gives CASSGQGDSGYTF.

The chain uses TRBV14 and TRBJ2-7; 11 nucleotides align to TRBD1. In germline, CDR1 is SGHDN, CDR2 FVKESK. The CDR3 length is 18 residues. The V and J ends lost 3 bases and 7 bases, in that order; junction bases with no gene match: 17. The CDR3 loop reads CASSHRDRGARRDWEQYV. As DNA, the CDR3 is TGTGCCAGCAGCCACCGGGACAGGGGGGCTCGGCGAGATTGGGAGCAGTACGTC.

The chain carries TRBV9 and TRBJ1-2, with D maybe TRBD1 (5 bases). Germline V gene data show CDR1 as SGDLS and CDR2 as YYNGEE. This CDR3 contains 16 residues. V was pared by 4 bases and J by 2 bases, with 18 bases between. The CDR3 coding sequence is TGTGCCAGCAGCCTCCAGCGGGGGGATCCCAACTATGGCTACACCTTC. Its translation: CASSLQRGDPNYGYTF.

This chain uses TRBV4-3 with TRBJ1-2; D is possibly TRBD1 (6 bases). Per germline, CDR1 LGHNA and CDR2 YSLEER. Trimming left V 3 bases short and J 1 base short, with 18 bases between. The CDR3 has 17 amino acids. Here the CDR3 reads CASSQDSVGGFNYGYTF. The CDR3 nucleotides read TGCGCCAGCAGCCAGGATTCCGTAGGGGGTTTTAACTATGGCTACACCTTC.

This clone has only one observation. The rearrangement joins TRBV7-9 to TRBJ2-7; 9 nucleotides line up with TRBD1. The CDR3 extends over 16 amino acids. J lost 3 bases, V lost 5 bases, and 11 bases had no gene match. Germline-derived CDR1 and CDR2 are SEHNR and FQNEAQ (reference sequence). CDR3 loop: CASSGPGQGRDYEQYF. In DNA form, the CDR3 reads TGTGCCAGCAGCGGACCCGGACAGGGGAGAGACTACGAGCAGTACTTC.